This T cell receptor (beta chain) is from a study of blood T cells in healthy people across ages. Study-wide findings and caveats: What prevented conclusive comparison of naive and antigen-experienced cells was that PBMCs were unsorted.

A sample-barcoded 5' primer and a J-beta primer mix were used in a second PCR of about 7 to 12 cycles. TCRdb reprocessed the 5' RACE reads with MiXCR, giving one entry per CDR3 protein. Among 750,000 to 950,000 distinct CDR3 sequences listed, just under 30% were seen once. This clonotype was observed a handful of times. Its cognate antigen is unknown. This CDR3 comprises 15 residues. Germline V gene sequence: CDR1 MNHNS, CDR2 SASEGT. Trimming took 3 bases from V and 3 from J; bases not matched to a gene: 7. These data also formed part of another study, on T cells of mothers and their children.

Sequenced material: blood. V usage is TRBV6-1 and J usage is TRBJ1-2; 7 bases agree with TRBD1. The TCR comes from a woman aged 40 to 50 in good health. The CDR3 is CASSDPGGLDYGYTF. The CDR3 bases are TGTGCCAGCAGTGACCCAGGGGGACTGGACTATGGCTACACCTTC.